This section outlines one T cell receptor beta chain sequence together with its context. TCRdb's table, derived via immunoSEQ multiplex PCR, lists solely in-frame clones and lacks some. The sample holds about 500,000 clones, 89% seen once. Per the germline V gene, CDR1 is SGHRS and CDR2 is YFSETQ. This CDR3 contains 19 residues. V dropped 1 base and J dropped 4; count of bases not matched to a gene: 12. During active infection, Seattle patients enrolled and were then monitored through disease. This sample is part of a study of blood T cell repertoires in COVID-19. Looking at the study overall: The samples span acute and convalescent COVID-19 from the United States, Italy and Spain. T cells, B-cell-depleted T cells, or PBMCs provided the cDNA or gDNA that served as material.

This clonotype originated in a man between 18 and 29 years old with COVID-19, enrolled during active disease. This chain connects TRBV5-1 to TRBJ2-2; 11 nucleotides line up with TRBD2. Sequencing input: peripheral blood. CDR3 DNA sequence: TGCGCCAGCAGCTTGTCCGCTAGCGGGAGGAGAGGGGCCACCGGGGAGCTGTTTTTT. Amino acids: CASSLSASGRRGATGELFF.